This record concerns one TCR beta chain sequence. The antigen remains unidentified. The entry originates in a study of cytotoxic CD8 clonotypes in ibrutinib-treated CLL. Study-level results: Baseline values of clonality outstripped age-matched healthy donors and followed circulating CD8+ T-cell counts.

This table comes from immunoSEQ multiplex PCR, and its TCRdb copy is limited to in-frame clones, with some not included. This sample yields tens of thousands of clones, of which 60% to 75% are seen a single time; about 9.5% belongs to the top ten. This sequence originates from a human donor with chronic lymphocytic leukemia. The material sequenced was PBMCs, taken at disease progression, from a patient treated with ibrutinib.

Written as DNA, the CDR3 is TGTGCCACCAGGGGGGACGTCTTAAATCTAGAAAAACTGTTTTTT. Protein product: CATRGDVLNLEKLFF. This sequence joins TRBV15 and TRBJ1-4; a weak D match, TRBD1 (5 bases). CDR1 LNHNV and CDR2 YYDKDF come from the germline V gene (reference sequence). The germline V and J ends were trimmed by 6 bases and 8 bases, with 19 bases remaining between them. This CDR3 is 15 amino acids long. The whole variable domain, filled in from reference TRBV15 and TRBJ1-4, reads DAMVIQNPRYQVTQFGKPVTLSCSQTLNHNVMYWYQQKSSQAPKLLFHYYDKDFNNEADTPDNFQSRRPNTSFCFLDIRSPGLGDTAMYLCATRGDVLNLEKLFFGSGTQLSVL.